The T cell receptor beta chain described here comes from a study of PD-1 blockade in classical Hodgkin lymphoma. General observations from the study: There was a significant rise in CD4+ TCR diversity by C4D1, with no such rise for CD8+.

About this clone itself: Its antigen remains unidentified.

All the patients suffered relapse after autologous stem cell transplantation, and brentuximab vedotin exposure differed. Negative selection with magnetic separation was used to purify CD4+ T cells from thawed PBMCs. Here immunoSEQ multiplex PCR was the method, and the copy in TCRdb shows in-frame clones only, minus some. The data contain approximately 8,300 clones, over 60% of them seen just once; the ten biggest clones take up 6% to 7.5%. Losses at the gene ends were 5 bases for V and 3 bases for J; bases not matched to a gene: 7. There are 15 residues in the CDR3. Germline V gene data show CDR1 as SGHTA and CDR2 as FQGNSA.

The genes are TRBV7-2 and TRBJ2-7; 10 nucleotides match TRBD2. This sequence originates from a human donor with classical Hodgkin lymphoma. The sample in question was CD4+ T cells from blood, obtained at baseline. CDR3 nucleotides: TGTGCCAGCAGCCGGCAGCGGGGGGGCATCTACGAGCAGTACTTC. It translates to CASSRQRGGIYEQYF.